These 11 T cell receptor beta chains came from one sample sequenced in a study of cytomegalovirus exposure and HLA in healthy donors. PCR amplification relied on 60 Vbeta primers (plus 13 Jbeta primers). TCRdb's table, derived via immunoSEQ multiplex PCR, lists solely in-frame clones and lacks some. The data contain tens of thousands of clones, about 80% of them singletons. Sequenced sample: PBMCs. The receptors come from a man aged 50 to 60 in good health and CMV-seropositive.

The sample holds a few counts of this clone. At one end, the junction sequence differs from germline, possibly due to a read error. The J gene is TRBJ1-1, the V gene TRBV7-9; 7 bases line up with TRBD1. The CDR3 length is 16 residues. Germline loops: CDR1 SEHNR, CDR2 FQNEAQ (reference sequence). The CDR3 nucleotides read TGTTCCAGCAGTCCTAGAACAGGGGCCCCGAACACTGAAGCTTTCTTT. Amino acid sequence: CSSSPRTGAPNTEAFF.

This chain uses TRBV9 with TRBJ1-6; the D is unclear. CDR1 is SGDLS and CDR2 is YYNGEE in the germline V gene. V was clipped by 0 bases and J by 10 bases, with 23 bases between them. The CDR3 totals 18 residues. The CDR3 region is CASSVDPVGGSTASPLHF. CDR3 nucleotide sequence: TGTGCCAGCAGCGTAGACCCCGTAGGAGGGTCGACGGCCTCACCCCTCCACTTT. The full variable domain, with the rest looked up from reference TRBV9 and TRBJ1-6, is DSGVTQTPKHLITATGQRVTLRCSPRSGDLSVYWYQQSLDQGLQFLIQYYNGEERAKGNILERFSAQQFPDLHSELNLSSLELGDSALYFCASSVDPVGGSTASPLHFGNGTRLTVT.

The chain employs TRBV7-3 and TRBJ1-1, with D perhaps matching TRBD1 (6 bases). The V and J ends lost 1 base and 4 bases respectively, with 13 bases between them. Germline assignment: CDR1 SGHTA and CDR2 FQGTGA. The CDR3 loop spans 15 amino acids. The CDR3 protein is CASSLMGAGVTEAFF. The CDR3 DNA follows: TGTGCCAGCAGCTTAATGGGGGCGGGGGTCACTGAAGCTTTCTTT.

The chain links TRBV2 to TRBJ2-7, with 11 bases matching TRBD2. Germline CDR1 SNHLY, CDR2 FYNNEI. The CDR3 extends over 16 amino acids. V was clipped by 5 bases and J by 3 bases; unmatched bases: 9. In nucleotides, the CDR3 is TGTGCCAGCAGTTCAGATAGCGGGAGGGACCTCTACGAGCAGTACTTC. Translating gives CASSSDSGRDLYEQYF.

This rearrangement joins TRBV5-1 to TRBJ2-5; D possibly corresponds to TRBD2 (7 bases). The CDR3 runs 16 residues. Trimming took off 2 bases at V and 6 bases at J, with 20 bases between the two ends. Germline CDR1 reads SGHRS; CDR2 reads YFSETQ. CDR3 protein: CASSFGSGGGGKTQYF. CDR3 nucleotides: TGCGCCAGCAGCTTCGGTAGCGGAGGGGGGGGGAAGACCCAGTACTTC.

This chain connects TRBV5-1 to TRBJ1-4; no definite D call. The ends were cut back, 0 bases at V and 7 bases at J, with 7 bases in the middle. Germline V lookup: CDR1 SGHRS, CDR2 YFSETQ. The CDR3 sequence is 13 residues long. CDR3 in DNA: TGCGCCAGCAGCTTGGTTTTCGGTGAAAAACTGTTTTTT. Its translation is CASSLVFGEKLFF.

This clone appeared a single time. The chain combines TRBV18 with TRBJ2-6, with D possibly being TRBD1 (5 bases). Germline V gives CDR1 KGHSH, CDR2 LQKENI. This CDR3 has 19 residues. V was shortened by 6 bases and J by 0 bases, with 21 bases between the two germline ends. The CDR3 loop is CASSPRGWQGHSGANVLTF. CDR3 coding DNA: TGTGCCAGCTCCCCCCGTGGGTGGCAGGGCCACTCTGGGGCCAACGTCCTGACTTTC.

This chain links TRBV5-1 with TRBJ2-1, with TRBD2 matching over 7 bases. With 7 bases clipped from V and 0 bases from J, the junction kept 10 bases outside the gene matches. The V gene's germline CDR1 is SGHRS and CDR2 YFSETQ. The CDR3 runs to 16 residues. The CDR3 coding sequence is TGCGCCAGCGGTACCAGCGGGAAAAGCTCCTACAATGAGCAGTTCTTC. Protein product: CASGTSGKSSYNEQFF.

The rearrangement links TRBV2 to TRBJ2-1, with 10 bases fitting TRBD1. V was pared by 6 bases and J by 8 bases, with 4 bases of the junction left unmatched. This CDR3 has 13 residues. Per germline, CDR1 SNHLY and CDR2 FYNNEI. The CDR3 region is CASRGQGFHEQFF. CDR3 nucleotides: TGTGCCAGCAGGGGACAGGGGTTCCATGAGCAGTTCTTC.

The rearrangement uses TRBV15 and TRBJ2-2; 7 nucleotides align to TRBD1. The CDR3 runs 17 residues. Looked up from germline, CDR1 is LNHNV and CDR2 is YYDKDF (reference sequence). Trimming cost V 1 base and J 0 bases; bases outside gene matches: 5. The CDR3 sequence is CATSRAGDSANTGELFF. As DNA, the CDR3 is TGTGCCACCAGCAGAGCAGGGGACAGTGCGAACACCGGGGAGCTGTTTTTT. The variable domain in full, completed from reference TRBV15 and TRBJ2-2, reads DAMVIQNPRYQVTQFGKPVTLSCSQTLNHNVMYWYQQKSSQAPKLLFHYYDKDFNNEADTPDNFQSRRPNTSFCFLDIRSPGLGDTAMYLCATSRAGDSANTGELFFGEGSRLTVL.

This chain links TRBV7-2 with TRBJ2-5; TRBD1 matches at 9 bases. Germline V CDR1 and CDR2: SGHTA, FQGNSA. This CDR3 is built from 14 residues. Germline trimming cut 6 bases from V and 4 bases from J; bases unmatched to any gene: 6. CDR3 sequence (DNA): TGTGCCAGCAGACCCACAGGGGGCGGAGAGACCCAGTACTTC. Residues: CASRPTGGGETQYF.